The sequence of this T cell receptor (beta chain) was determined in a study of blood T cells in healthy people across ages. This clonotype occurred a few times. Its matching antigen is unknown. Regarding the study as a whole: Correlation between TCR beta diversity and naive T cell percentage was strong. Among T cells, TCR beta diversity per million cells dropped roughly linearly as age rose.

Each of the donors had 9 to 10 milliliters of peripheral blood drawn into EDTA-treated Vacutainer tubes. Primed by a sample-barcoded 5' primer and a J-beta primer mix, a second PCR proceeded for about 7 to 11 cycles. TCRdb reanalysed the 5' RACE reads using MiXCR and keeps one entry per CDR3 protein. The table lists 750,000 to 1,000,000 distinct CDR3 sequences, about 29% of them singletons. The CDR3 runs to 17 residues. From germline, CDR1 is SGDLS and CDR2 YYNGEE. These data also formed part of another study, on T cells of mothers and their children.

The sequenced sample was blood. This clonotype was obtained from a woman aged 40 to 50 in good health. The chain has TRBV9 and TRBJ2-1; D might be TRBD1 (6 bases). TRBJ2-7 explains the end of the DNA better; the J call may be wrong. The CDR3: CASSVGLTGSSYNEQYF. CDR3 bases: TGTGCCAGCAGCGTAGGCCTCACAGGGAGCTCCTACAATGAGCAGTACTTC.